This TCR beta chain was sequenced during a study of monozygotic twins with inflammatory bowel disease. Findings and limits, study-wide: Treatment differences in immunosuppression may have added variability to the repertoires of patients.

Concerning this clonotype: Antigen: not known.

The CDR3 covers 13 residues. Germline V gene lookup returns CDR1 SQVTM and CDR2 ANQGSEA. Template switching was used to attach UMIs, which incorporated a 6-nucleotide sample barcode. Using TCRalpha and TCRbeta cDNA, the researchers carried out two nested PCRs that lasted roughly 16 and 10 cycles. TCRdb reprocessed the 5' RACE reads, keeping one entry per CDR3 protein, no DNA. This sample contains over 200,000 distinct CDR3 sequences. The clonotype was recovered from a human donor with ulcerative colitis or Crohn's disease, or a healthy co-twin of an affected twin (not recorded which). Sequencing was carried out using blood. The V and J genes are TRBV29-1 and TRBJ1-1. CDR3 sequence: CSVEHSSNTEAFF.